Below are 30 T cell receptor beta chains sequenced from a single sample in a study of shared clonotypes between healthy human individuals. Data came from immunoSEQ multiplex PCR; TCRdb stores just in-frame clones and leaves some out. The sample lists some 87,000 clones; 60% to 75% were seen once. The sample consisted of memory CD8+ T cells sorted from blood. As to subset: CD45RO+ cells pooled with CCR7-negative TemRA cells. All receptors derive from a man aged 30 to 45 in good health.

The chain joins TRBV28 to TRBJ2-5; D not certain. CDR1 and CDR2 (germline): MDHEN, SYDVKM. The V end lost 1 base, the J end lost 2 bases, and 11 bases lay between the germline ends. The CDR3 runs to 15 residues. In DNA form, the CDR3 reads TGTGCCAGCAGTTTATCGATTTCCTTTCAAGAGACCCAGTACTTC. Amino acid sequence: CASSLSISFQETQYF. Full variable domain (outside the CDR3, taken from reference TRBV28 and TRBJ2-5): DVKVTQSSRYLVKRTGEKVFLECVQDMDHENMFWYRQDPGLGLRLIYFSYDVKMKEKGDIPEGYSVSREKKERFSLILESASTNQTSMYLCASSLSISFQETQYFGPGTRLLVL.

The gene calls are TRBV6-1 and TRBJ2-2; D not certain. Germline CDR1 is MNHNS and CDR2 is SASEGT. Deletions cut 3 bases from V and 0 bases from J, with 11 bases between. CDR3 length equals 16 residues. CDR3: CASSEGSRANTGELFF. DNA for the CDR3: TGTGCCAGCAGTGAGGGCTCGCGAGCGAACACCGGGGAGCTGTTTTTT.

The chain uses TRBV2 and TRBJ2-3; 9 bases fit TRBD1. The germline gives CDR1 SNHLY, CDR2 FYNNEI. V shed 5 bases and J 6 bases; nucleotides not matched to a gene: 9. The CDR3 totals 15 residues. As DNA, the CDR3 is TGTGCCAGCAGTACGGGACAGGGAGCATATGATACGCAGTATTTT. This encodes CASSTGQGAYDTQYF. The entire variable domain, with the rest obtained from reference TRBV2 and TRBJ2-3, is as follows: EPEVTQTPSHQVTQMGQEVILRCVPISNHLYFYWYRQILGQKVEFLVSFYNNEISEKSEIFDDQFSVERPDGSNFTLKIRSTKLEDSAMYFCASSTGQGAYDTQYFGPGTRLTVL.

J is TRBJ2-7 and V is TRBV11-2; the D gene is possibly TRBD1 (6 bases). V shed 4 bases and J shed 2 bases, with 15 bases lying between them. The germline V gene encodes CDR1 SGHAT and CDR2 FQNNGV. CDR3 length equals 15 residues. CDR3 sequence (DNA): TGTGCCAGCAGCTCCCCCTGGGACACCGCCTACGAGCAGTACTTC. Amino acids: CASSSPWDTAYEQYF.

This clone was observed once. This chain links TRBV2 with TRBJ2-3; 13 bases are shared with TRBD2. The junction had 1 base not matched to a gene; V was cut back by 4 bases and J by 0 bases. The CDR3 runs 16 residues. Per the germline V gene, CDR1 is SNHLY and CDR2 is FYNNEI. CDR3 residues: CASSAGLAGSTDTQYF. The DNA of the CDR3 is TGTGCCAGCAGTGCGGGACTAGCGGGAAGCACAGATACGCAGTATTTT.

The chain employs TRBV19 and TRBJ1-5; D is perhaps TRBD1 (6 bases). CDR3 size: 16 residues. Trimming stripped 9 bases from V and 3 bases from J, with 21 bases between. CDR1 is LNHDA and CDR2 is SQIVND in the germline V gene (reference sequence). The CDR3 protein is CASGDGWQGFNQPQHF. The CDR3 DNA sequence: TGTGCCAGCGGCGACGGGTGGCAGGGGTTCAATCAGCCCCAGCATTTT.

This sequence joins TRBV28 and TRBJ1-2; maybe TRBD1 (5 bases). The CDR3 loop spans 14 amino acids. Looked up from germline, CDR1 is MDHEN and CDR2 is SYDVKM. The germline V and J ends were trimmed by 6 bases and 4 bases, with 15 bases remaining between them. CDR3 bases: TGTGCCAGCAGCAGAGGCAGGGAGGGCTATGGCTACACCTTC. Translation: CASSRGREGYGYTF.

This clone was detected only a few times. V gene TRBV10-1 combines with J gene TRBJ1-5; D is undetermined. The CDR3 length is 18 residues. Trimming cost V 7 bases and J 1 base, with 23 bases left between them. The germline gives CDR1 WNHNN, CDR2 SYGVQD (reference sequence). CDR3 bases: TGCGCCAGCATATATAGGGCTCCTTGTTGCGAAAGCAATCAGCCCCAGCATTTT. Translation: CASIYRAPCCESNQPQHF.

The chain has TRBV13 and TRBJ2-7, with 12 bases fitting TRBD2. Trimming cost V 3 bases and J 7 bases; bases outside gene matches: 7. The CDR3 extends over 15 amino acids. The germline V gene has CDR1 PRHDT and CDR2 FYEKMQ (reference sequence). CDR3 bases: TGTGCCAGCAGCTTCCGACTAGCGGGAGTAGATGAGCAGTACTTC. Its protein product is CASSFRLAGVDEQYF.

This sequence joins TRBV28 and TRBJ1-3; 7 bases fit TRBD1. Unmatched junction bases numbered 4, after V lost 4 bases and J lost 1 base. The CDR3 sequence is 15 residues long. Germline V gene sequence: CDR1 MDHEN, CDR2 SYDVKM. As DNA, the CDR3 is TGTGCCAGCAGTTCCGACAGGGAGTCTGGAAACACCATATATTTT. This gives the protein CASSSDRESGNTIYF.

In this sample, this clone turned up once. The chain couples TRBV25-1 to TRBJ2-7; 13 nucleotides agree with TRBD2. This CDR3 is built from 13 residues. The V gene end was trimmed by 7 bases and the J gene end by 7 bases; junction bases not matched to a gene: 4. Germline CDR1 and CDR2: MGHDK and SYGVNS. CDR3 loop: CASTEGLAGEQYF. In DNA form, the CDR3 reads TGTGCCAGCACCGAGGGACTAGCGGGGGAGCAGTACTTC.

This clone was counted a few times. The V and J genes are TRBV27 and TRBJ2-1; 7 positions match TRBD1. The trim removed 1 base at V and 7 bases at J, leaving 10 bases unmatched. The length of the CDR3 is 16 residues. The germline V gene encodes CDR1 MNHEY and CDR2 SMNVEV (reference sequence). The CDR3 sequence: CASSLYRDRAHNEQFF. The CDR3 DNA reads TGTGCCAGCAGTTTATACCGAGACAGGGCGCATAATGAGCAGTTCTTC.

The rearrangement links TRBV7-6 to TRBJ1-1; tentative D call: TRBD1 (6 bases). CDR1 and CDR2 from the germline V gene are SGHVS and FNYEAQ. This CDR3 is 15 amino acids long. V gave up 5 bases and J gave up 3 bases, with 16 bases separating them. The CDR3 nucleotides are TGTGCCAGCAGCCCCACCGCCAGGGGTGACACTGAAGCTTTCTTT. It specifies CASSPTARGDTEAFF.

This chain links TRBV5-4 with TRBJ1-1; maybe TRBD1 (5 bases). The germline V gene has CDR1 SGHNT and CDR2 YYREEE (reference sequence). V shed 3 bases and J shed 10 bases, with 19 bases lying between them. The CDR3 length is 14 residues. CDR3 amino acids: CASSSSGTLAGAFF. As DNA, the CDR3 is TGTGCCAGCAGCTCCTCTGGGACTCTGGCGGGAGCTTTCTTT.

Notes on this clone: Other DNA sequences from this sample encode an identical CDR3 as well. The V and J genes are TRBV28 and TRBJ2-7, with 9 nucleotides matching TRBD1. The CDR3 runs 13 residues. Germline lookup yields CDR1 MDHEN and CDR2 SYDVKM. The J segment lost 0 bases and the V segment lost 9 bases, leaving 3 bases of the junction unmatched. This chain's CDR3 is CASEGQGSYEQYF. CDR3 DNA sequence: TGTGCCAGTGAGGGACAGGGCTCCTACGAGCAGTACTTC.

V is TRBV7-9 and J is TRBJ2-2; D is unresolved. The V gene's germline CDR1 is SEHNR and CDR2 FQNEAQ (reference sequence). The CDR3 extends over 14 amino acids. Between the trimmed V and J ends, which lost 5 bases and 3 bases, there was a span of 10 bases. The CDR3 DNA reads TGTGCCAGCAGCGGGCCGGCTGACACCGGGGAGCTGTTTTTT. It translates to CASSGPADTGELFF.

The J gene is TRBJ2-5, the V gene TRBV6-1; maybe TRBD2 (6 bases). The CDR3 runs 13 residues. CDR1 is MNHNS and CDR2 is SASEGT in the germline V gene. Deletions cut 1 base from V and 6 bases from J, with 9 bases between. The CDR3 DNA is TGTGCCAGCAGTGAAGGGAGGGCGCAGACCCAGTACTTC. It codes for CASSEGRAQTQYF.

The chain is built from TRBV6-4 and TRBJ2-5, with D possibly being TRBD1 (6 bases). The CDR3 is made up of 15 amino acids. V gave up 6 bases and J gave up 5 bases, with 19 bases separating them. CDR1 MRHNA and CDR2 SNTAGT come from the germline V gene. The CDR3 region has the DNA TGTGCCAGCAGCAAGTTTCGAGGGGGTGTGGAGACCCAGTACTTC. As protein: CASSKFRGGVETQYF.

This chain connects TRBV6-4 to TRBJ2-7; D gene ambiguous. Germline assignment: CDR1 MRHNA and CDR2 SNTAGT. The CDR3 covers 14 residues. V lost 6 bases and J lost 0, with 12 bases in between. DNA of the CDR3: TGTGCCAGCAGATCACTGCGGTCCTCCTACGAGCAGTACTTC. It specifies CASRSLRSSYEQYF.

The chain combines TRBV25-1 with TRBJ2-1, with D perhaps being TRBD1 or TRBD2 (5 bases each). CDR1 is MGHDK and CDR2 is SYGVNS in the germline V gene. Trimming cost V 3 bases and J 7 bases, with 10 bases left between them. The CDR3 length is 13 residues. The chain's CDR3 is CASSDRGRNEQFF. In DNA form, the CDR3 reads TGTGCCAGCAGTGACCGGGGCCGAAATGAGCAGTTCTTC.

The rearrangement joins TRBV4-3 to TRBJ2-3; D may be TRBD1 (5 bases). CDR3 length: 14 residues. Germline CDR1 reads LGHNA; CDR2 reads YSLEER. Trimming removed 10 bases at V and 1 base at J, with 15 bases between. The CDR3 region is CATGRLGRTDTQYF. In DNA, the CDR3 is TGCGCCACTGGTCGGTTGGGGCGCACAGATACGCAGTATTTT.

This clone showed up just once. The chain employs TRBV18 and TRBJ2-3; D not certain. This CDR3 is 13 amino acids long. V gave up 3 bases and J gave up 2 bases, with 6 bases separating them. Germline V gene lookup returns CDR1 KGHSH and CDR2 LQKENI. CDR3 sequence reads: CASSPSDTDTQYF. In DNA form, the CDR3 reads TGTGCCAGCTCACCGAGCGACACAGATACGCAGTATTTT. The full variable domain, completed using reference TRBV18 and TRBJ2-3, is NAGVMQNPRHLVRRRGQEARLRCSPMKGHSHVYWYRQLPEEGLKFMVYLQKENIIDESGMPKERFSAEFPKEGPSILRIQQVVRGDSAAYFCASSPSDTDTQYFGPGTRLTVL.

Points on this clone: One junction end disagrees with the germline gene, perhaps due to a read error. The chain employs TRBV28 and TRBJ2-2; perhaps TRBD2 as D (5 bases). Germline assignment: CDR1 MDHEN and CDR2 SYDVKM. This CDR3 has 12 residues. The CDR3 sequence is CESRGQAGELFF. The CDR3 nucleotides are TGCGAGTCGAGAGGGCAGGCCGGGGAGCTGTTTTTT.

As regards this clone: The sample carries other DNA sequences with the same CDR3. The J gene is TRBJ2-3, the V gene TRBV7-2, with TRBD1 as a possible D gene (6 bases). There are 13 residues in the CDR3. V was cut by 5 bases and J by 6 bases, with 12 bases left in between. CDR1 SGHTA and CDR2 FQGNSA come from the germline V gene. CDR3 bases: TGTGCCAGCAGCCGGAACAGGGCGGATACGCAGTATTTT. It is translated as CASSRNRADTQYF.

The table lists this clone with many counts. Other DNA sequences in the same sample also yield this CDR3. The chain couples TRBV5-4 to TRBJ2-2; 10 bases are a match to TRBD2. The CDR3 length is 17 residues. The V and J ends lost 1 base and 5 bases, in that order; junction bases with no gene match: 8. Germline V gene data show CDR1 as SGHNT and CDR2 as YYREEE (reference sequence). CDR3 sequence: CASSLYGLAVGTGELFF. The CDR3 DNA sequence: TGTGCCAGCAGCTTGTACGGACTAGCGGTGGGGACCGGGGAGCTGTTTTTT.

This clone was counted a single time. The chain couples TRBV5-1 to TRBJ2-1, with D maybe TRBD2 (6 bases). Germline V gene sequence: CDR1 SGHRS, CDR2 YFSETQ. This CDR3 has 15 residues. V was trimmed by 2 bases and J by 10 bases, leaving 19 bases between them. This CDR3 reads CASSFAAGSAKEQFF. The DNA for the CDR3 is TGCGCCAGCAGCTTTGCTGCCGGGAGTGCCAAGGAGCAGTTCTTC.

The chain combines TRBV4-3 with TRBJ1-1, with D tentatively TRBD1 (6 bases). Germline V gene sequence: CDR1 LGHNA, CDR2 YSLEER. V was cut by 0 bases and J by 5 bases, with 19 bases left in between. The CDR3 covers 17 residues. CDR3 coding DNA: TGCGCCAGCAGCCAAGAGAGGGGGAAGGTAGTGAGTACTGAAGCTTTCTTT. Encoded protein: CASSQERGKVVSTEAFF.

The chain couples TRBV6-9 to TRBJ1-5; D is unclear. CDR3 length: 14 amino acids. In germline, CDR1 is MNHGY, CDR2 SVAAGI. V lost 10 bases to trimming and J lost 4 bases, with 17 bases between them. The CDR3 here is CATRLYTENQPQHF. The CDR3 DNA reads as TGTGCCACCCGACTCTACACGGAGAATCAGCCCCAGCATTTT.

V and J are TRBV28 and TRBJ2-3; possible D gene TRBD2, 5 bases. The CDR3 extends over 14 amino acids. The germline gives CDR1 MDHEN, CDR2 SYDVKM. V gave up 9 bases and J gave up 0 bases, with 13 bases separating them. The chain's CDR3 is CASKSGGSTDTQYF. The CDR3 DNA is TGTGCCAGTAAGAGTGGCGGGAGCACAGATACGCAGTATTTT.

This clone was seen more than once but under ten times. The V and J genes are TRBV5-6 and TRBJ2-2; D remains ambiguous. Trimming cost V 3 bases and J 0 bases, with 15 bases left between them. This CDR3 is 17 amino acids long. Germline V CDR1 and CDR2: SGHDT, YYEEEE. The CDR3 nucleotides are TGTGCCAGCAGCTCTAAGTTGTGGGGAACGAACACCGGGGAGCTGTTTTTT. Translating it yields CASSSKLWGTNTGELFF.